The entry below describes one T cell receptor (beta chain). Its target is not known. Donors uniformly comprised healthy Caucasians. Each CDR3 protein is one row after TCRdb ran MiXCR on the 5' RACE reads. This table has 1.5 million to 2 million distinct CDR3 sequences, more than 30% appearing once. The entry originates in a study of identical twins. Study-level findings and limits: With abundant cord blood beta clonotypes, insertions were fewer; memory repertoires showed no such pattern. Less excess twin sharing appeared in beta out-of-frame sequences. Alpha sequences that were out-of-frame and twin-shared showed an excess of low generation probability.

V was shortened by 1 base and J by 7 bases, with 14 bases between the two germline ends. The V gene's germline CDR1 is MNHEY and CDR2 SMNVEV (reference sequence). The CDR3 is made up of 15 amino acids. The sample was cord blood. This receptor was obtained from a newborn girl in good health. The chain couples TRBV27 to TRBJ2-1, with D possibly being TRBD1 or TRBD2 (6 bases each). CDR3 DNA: TGTGCCAGCAGTTTATTCTGGGGGGCGCCAAATGAGCAGTTCTTC. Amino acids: CASSLFWGAPNEQFF.